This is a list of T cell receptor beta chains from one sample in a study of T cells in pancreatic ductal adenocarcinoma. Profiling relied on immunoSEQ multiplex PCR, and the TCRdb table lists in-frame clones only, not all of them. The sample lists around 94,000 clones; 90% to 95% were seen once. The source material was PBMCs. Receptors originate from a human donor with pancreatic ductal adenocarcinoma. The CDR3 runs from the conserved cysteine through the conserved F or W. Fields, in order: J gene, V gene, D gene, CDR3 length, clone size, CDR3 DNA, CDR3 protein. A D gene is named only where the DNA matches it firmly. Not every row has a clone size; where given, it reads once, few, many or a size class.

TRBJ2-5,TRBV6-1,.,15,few,TGTGCCAGCAGTGAAGCCGGCGGCGATTGGGAGACCCAGTACTTC,CASSEAGGDWETQYF
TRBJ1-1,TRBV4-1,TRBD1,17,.,TGCGCCAGCAGAGGACAGGGGGCTATACTCATGAACACTGAAGCTTTCTTT,CASRGQGAILMNTEAFF
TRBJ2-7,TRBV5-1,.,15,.,TGCGCCAGCAGCTCCTACCTCTACGAAACCTACGAGCAGTACTTC,CASSSYLYETYEQYF
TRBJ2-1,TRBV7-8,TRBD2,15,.,TGTGCCAGCAGCTTAGGTGCGGGAGGGGACAATGAGCAGTTCTTC,CASSLGAGGDNEQFF
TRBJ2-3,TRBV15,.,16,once,TGTGCCACCAGCAGAGATATAGGGGGAGGGACAGATACGCAGTATTTT,CATSRDIGGGTDTQYF
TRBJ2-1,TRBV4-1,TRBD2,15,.,TGCGCCAGCAGCCAAGGCGAGGGGTACGCGGGAGGGCAGTTCTTC,CASSQGEGYAGGQFF
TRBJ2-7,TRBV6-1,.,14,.,TGTGCCAGCCATAAGGGTCAGGGGTCGTGGGAGCAGTACTTC,CASHKGQGSWEQYF
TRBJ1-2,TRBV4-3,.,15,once,TGCGCCAGCAGCCAAGCGGGGGTGAACAACTATGGCTACACCTTC,CASSQAGVNNYGYTF
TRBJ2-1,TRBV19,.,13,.,TGTGCCAGTCGCGGGGCTTCCTACAATGAGCAGTTCTTC,CASRGASYNEQFF
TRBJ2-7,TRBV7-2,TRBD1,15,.,TGTGCCAGCAGCTTAGTGGGGACAGGGACGCACGAGCAGTACTTC,CASSLVGTGTHEQYF
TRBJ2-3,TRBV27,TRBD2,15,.,TGTGCCAGCAGTTCCCGACTAGCGAGCACAGATACGCAGTATTTT,CASSSRLASTDTQYF
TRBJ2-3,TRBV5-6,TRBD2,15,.,TGTGCCAGCAGCTTGGGACTAGCGGTCACAGATACGCAGTATTTT,CASSLGLAVTDTQYF
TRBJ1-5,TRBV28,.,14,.,TGTGCCAGCAGTTTTCAGGGAACCAATCAGCCCCAGCATTTT,CASSFQGTNQPQHF
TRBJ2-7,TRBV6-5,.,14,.,TGTGCCAGCAGTCCAACCAGGGTAGGTTACGAGCAGTACTTC,CASSPTRVGYEQYF
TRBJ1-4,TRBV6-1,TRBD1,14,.,TGTGCCAGCAGTGAAGGACAGGGGGCTGAAAAACTGTTTTTT,CASSEGQGAEKLFF
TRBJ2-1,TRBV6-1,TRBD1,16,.,TGTGCCAGCAGTGAGGGACAGGGGGCATCCTACAATGAGCAGTTCTTC,CASSEGQGASYNEQFF
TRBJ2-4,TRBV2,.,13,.,TGTGCCAGCATGAGTCCAGCCAAAAACATTCAGTACTTC,CASMSPAKNIQYF
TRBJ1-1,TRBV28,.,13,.,TGTGCCAGCAGTGACAGGCGAAACACTGAAGCTTTCTTT,CASSDRRNTEAFF
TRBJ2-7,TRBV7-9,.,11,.,TGTGCCAGCAGCTCAGACTACGAGCAGTACTTC,CASSSDYEQYF
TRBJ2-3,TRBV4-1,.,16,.,TGCGCCAGCAGCCAAGGTTGGAGCGGTAGCACAGATACGCAGTATTTT,CASSQGWSGSTDTQYF